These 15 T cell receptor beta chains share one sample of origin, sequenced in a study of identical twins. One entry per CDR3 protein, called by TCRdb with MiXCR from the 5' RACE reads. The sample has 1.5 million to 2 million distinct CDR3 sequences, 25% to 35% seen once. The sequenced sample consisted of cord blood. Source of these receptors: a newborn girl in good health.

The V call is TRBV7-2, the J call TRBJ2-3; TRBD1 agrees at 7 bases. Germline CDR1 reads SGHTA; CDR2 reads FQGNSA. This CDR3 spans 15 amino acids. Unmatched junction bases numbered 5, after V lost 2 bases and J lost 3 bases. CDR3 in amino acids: CASSLWGTDTDTQYF. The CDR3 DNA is TGTGCCAGCAGCTTATGGGGGACAGATACAGATACGCAGTATTTT.

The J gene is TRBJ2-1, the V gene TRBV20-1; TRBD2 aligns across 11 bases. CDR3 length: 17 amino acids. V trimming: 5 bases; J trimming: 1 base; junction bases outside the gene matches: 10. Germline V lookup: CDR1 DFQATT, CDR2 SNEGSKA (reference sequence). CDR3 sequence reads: CSAPTPSGRLSYNEQFF. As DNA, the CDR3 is TGCAGTGCTCCAACACCTAGCGGGAGGTTATCCTACAATGAGCAGTTCTTC.

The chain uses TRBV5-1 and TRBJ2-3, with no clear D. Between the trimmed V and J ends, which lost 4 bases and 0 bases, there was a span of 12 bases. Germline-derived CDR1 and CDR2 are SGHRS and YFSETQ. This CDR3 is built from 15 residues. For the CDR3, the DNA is TGCGCCAGCAGCCAAGGACGGTCTAGCACAGATACGCAGTATTTT. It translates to CASSQGRSSTDTQYF.

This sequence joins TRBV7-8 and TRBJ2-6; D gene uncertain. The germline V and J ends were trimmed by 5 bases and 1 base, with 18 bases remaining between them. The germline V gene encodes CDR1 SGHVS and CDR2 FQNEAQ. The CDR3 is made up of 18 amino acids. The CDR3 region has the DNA TGTGCCAGCAGCCCACCTGTTAGAGGTCTTTCTGGGGCCAACGTCCTGACTTTC. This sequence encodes CASSPPVRGLSGANVLTF.

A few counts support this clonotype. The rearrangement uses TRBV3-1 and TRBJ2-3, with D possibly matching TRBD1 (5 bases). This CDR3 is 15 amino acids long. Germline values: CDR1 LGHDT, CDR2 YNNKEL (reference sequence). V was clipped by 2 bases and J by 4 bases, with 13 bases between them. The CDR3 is CASSQKTRVADTQYF. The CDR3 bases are TGTGCCAGCAGCCAAAAAACCAGGGTCGCAGATACGCAGTATTTT.

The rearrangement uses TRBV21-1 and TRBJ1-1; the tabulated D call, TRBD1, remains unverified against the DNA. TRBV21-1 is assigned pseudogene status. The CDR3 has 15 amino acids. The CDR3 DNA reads TGTGCCAGCAGCAATTTAGGGTGGGGGCACACTGAAGCTTTCTTT. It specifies CASSNLGWGHTEAFF.

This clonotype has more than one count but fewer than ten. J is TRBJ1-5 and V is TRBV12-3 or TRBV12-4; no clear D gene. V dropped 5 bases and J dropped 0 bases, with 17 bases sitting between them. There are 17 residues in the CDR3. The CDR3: CASSLRASGYSNQPQHF. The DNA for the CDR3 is TGTGCCAGCAGTCTTAGGGCCTCGGGATATAGCAATCAGCCCCAGCATTTT.

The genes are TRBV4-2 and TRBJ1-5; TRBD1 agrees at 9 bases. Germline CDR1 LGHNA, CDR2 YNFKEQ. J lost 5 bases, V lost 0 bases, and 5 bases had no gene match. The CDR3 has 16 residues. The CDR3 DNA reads TGTGCCAGCAGCCAAGATTGGACAGGGGAGGATCAGCCCCAGCATTTT. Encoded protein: CASSQDWTGEDQPQHF.

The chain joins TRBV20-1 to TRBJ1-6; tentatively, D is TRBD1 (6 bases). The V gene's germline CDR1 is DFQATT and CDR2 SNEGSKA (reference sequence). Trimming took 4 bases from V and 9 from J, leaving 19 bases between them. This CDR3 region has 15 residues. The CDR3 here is CSATLGTGMGSPLHF. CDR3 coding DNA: TGCAGTGCTACCTTGGGAACAGGGATGGGTTCACCCCTCCACTTT.

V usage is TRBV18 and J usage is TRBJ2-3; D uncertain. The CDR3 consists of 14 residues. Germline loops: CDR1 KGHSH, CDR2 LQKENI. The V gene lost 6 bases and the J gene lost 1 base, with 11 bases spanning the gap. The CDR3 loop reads CASSQTPGTDTQYF. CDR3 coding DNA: TGTGCCAGCTCCCAGACCCCTGGCACAGATACGCAGTATTTT.

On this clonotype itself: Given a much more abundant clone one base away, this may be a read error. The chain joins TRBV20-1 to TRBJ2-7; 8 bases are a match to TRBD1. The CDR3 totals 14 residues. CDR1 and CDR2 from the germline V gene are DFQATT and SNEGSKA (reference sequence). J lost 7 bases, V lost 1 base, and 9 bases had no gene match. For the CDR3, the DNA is TGCAGTGCTAGAGGGACAGGGAACTACAATGAGCAGTACTTC. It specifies CSARGTGNYNEQYF.

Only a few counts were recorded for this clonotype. In nucleotides, the CDR3 is TGCGCCAGCAGTTACGGACAGTCAGCCTACGAGCAGTACTTC. Translating it yields CASSYGQSAYEQYF. The chain is built from TRBV5-1 and TRBJ2-7; a weak D match, TRBD1 (6 bases). Trimming removed 5 bases at V and 2 bases at J, with 14 bases between. Germline CDR1 reads SGHRS; CDR2 reads YFSETQ. This CDR3 region has 14 residues.

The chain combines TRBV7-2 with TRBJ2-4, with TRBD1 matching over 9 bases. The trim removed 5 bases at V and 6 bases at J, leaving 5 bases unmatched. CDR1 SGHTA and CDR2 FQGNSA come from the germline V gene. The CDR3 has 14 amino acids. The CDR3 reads CASSRPGQGNIQYF. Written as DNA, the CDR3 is TGTGCCAGCAGCCGCCCGGGACAGGGAAACATTCAGTACTTC.

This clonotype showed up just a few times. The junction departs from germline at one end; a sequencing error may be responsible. CDR3 region: CASSFRTSSTGTQYF. CDR3 in DNA: TGTGCCAGCAGCTTCCGGACTAGCAGCACAGGTACGCAGTATTTT. The rearrangement joins TRBV7-2 to TRBJ2-3; TRBD2 matches at 8 bases. This CDR3 contains 15 residues. Germline V CDR1 and CDR2: SGHTA, FQGNSA. Looking up the rest from reference TRBV7-2 and TRBJ2-3 gives the full variable domain: GAGVSQSPSNKVTEKGKDVELRCDPISGHTALYWYRQSLGQGLEFLIYFQGNSAPDKSGLPSDRFSAERTGGSVSTLTIQRTQQEDSAVYLCASSFRTSSTGTQYFGPGTRLTVL.

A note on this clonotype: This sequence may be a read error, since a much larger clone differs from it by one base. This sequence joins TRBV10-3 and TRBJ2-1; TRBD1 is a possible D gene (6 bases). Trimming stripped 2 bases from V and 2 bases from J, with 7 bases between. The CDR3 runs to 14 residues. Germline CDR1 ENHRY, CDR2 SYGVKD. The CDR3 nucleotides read TGTGCCATCAGTGAGACAGGGACCTACAATGAGCAGTTCTTC. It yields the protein CAISETGTYNEQFF.